Listed below are T cell receptor beta chains from one sample, sequenced in a study of CD8+ T cells in alopecia areata. TCRdb's table, derived via immunoSEQ multiplex PCR, lists solely in-frame clones and lacks some. This sample has about 190,000 clones, with over 60% found just once. Source: CD4+ T cells sorted from blood, taken at week 4, from a patient treated with tofacitinib. Receptor source: a human donor with alopecia areata. Each CDR3 is given with its conserved first and last residue. Fields, in order: clone size, V gene, J gene, D gene, CDR3 protein, CDR3 DNA. D genes are given only for firm matches. The size entry is marked missing in some rows and otherwise reads once, few, many or a size class.

>NA|TRBV30|TRBJ2-3|TRBD2
CAWSPRGGDTQYF
TGTGCCTGGAGTCCCCGGGGGGGAGATACGCAGTATTTT
>NA|TRBV10-2|TRBJ2-5|NA
CASSESIYGGGQYF
TGCGCCAGCAGTGAGTCGATCTATGGGGGTGGCCAGTACTTC
>few|TRBV7-2|TRBJ2-1|NA
CASSQRTGIEQFF
TGTGCCAGCAGCCAGAGAACAGGGATTGAGCAGTTCTTC
>NA|TRBV25-1|TRBJ2-7|NA
CASSEGQTYEQYF
TGTGCCAGCAGTGAAGGGCAGACCTACGAGCAGTACTTC
>NA|TRBV5-1|TRBJ2-7|NA
CASSPDQGPLYF
TGCGCCAGCAGCCCCGATCAGGGACCCCTTTACTTC
>NA|TRBV27|TRBJ1-2|NA
CASSPGDQSGAIYGYTF
TGTGCCAGCAGCCCTGGTGACCAATCAGGGGCTATCTATGGCTACACCTTC
>once|TRBV2|TRBJ1-2|TRBD1
CASSVGTGSGYTF
TGTGCCAGCAGTGTGGGGACAGGGTCGGGCTACACCTTC
>few|TRBV2|TRBJ2-7|NA
CASSFGQPYEQYF
TGTGCCAGCAGTTTCGGACAGCCCTACGAGCAGTACTTC
>NA|TRBV12-5|TRBJ2-2|NA
CASGLWDHEGTGELFF
TGTGCTAGTGGTTTGTGGGACCACGAGGGCACCGGGGAGCTGTTTTTT
>NA|TRBV7-2|TRBJ1-1|NA
CASSILGGGTEAFF
TGTGCCAGCAGCATCCTAGGGGGTGGGACTGAAGCTTTCTTT
>NA|TRBV27|TRBJ1-5|TRBD1
CASSPQDRGSNQPQHF
TGTGCCAGCAGCCCCCAGGACAGGGGAAGCAATCAGCCCCAGCATTTT
>few|TRBV30|TRBJ1-2|NA
CAWSRGEDYGYTF
TGTGCCTGGAGTAGGGGGGAAGACTATGGCTACACCTTC
>NA|TRBV9|TRBJ1-6|NA
CASSVGTVYNSPLHF
TGTGCCAGCAGCGTAGGGACAGTCTATAATTCACCCCTCCACTTT
>few|TRBV5-1|TRBJ1-2|NA
CASSTYRAVGGYTF
TGCGCCAGCAGCACGTACAGGGCAGTAGGTGGCTACACCTTC
>few|TRBV5-4|TRBJ2-3|TRBD2
CASSSRLAGQVDTQYF
TGTGCCAGCAGCTCCCGACTAGCGGGGCAAGTAGATACGCAGTATTTT
>NA|TRBV29-1|TRBJ1-2|NA
CSARTDLYGYTF
TGCAGCGCCCGGACAGACCTCTATGGCTACACCTTC
>few|TRBV7-9|TRBJ2-7|NA
CASSPHRTGGGEQYF
TGTGCCAGCAGCCCCCATAGGACAGGCGGAGGGGAGCAGTACTTC
>NA|TRBV5-4|TRBJ2-2|NA
CASSIAGTGELFF
TGTGCCAGTAGTATCGCGGGCACCGGGGAGCTGTTTTTT
>NA|TRBV5-1|TRBJ2-6|TRBD1
CASSSLIGQGATGANVLTF
TGCGCCAGCAGCTCACTGATCGGACAGGGAGCCACCGGGGCCAACGTCCTGACTTTC
>once|TRBV27|TRBJ1-1|TRBD1
CASSLSWTGVTEAFF
TGTGCCAGCAGTTTATCATGGACAGGGGTGACTGAAGCTTTCTTT
>NA|TRBV29-1|TRBJ1-1|NA
CSVTRTVTNTEAFF
TGCAGCGTTACCCGGACAGTCACTAACACTGAAGCTTTCTTT
>NA|TRBV2|TRBJ2-6|NA
CASKPSSGANVLTF
TGTGCCAGCAAGCCTAGCTCTGGGGCCAACGTCCTGACTTTC
>few|TRBV5-1|TRBJ2-7|TRBD1
CASSPGQGVPTYEQYF
TGCGCCAGCAGTCCGGGACAGGGGGTGCCTACCTACGAGCAGTACTTC
>once|TRBV5-1|TRBJ2-5|NA
CASSLVSVRAETQYF
TGCGCCAGCAGCTTGGTGTCCGTAAGAGCGGAGACCCAGTACTTC
>once|TRBV29-1|TRBJ2-3|NA
CSVAEDTQYF
TGCAGCGTTGCAGAAGATACGCAGTATTTT
>NA|TRBV9|TRBJ2-2|NA
CASSAHSRTGELFF
TGTGCCAGCAGCGCTCACTCTAGAACCGGGGAGCTGTTTTTT
>NA|TRBV19|TRBJ2-6|TRBD1
CASSSSTGAGANVLTF
TGTGCCAGTAGTAGCTCGACAGGGGCTGGGGCCAACGTCCTGACTTTC
>NA|TRBV9|TRBJ2-5|NA
CASSASLRSLGTETQYF
TGTGCCAGCAGCGCCTCCCTACGCTCCCTAGGGACTGAGACCCAGTACTTC
>NA|TRBV7-2|TRBJ1-2|TRBD1
CASSSGTGFGYTF
TGTGCCAGCAGCTCAGGGACAGGGTTTGGCTACACCTTC
>NA|TRBV27|TRBJ1-6|NA
CASSLWGVDNSPLHF
TGTGCCAGCAGTTTATGGGGGGTGGATAATTCACCCCTCCACTTT
>NA|TRBV5-1|TRBJ2-3|TRBD2
CASSGLAGAGGDTQYF
TGCGCCAGCAGCGGTCTAGCGGGGGCAGGTGGAGATACGCAGTATTTT
>NA|TRBV30|TRBJ2-7|NA
CAWKVVTDSYEQYF
TGTGCCTGGAAGGTGGTAACGGATTCCTACGAGCAGTACTTC
>NA|TRBV9|TRBJ2-6|TRBD1
CASSRQGGDSGANVLTF
TGTGCCAGCAGCAGACAGGGGGGTGACTCTGGGGCCAACGTCCTGACTTTC
>few|TRBV15|TRBJ1-2|NA
CATSGGGDGLSGYTF
TGTGCCACCAGCGGCGGTGGGGACGGGCTATCTGGCTACACCTTC
>NA|TRBV11-2|TRBJ2-5|NA
CASSPGETQYF
TGTGCCAGCAGCCCCGGGGAGACCCAGTACTTC
>NA|TRBV5-4|TRBJ1-1|NA
CASSMTVNTEAFF
TGTGCCAGCAGTATGACAGTTAACACTGAAGCTTTCTTT
>NA|TRBV6-5|TRBJ2-2|TRBD1
CASNHQGVTGELFF
TGTGCCAGCAACCATCAGGGGGTGACCGGGGAGCTGTTTTTT
>NA|TRBV7-9|TRBJ1-4|NA
CASSLGESTNEKLFF
TGTGCCAGCAGCTTAGGCGAGTCAACTAATGAAAAACTGTTTTTT
>NA|TRBV11-2|TRBJ2-3|NA
CASSLDLGVGTDTQYF
TGTGCCAGCAGCTTAGATCTCGGGGTAGGGACAGATACGCAGTATTTT
>NA|TRBV30|TRBJ1-3|NA
CAWKPAGGGNTIYF
TGTGCCTGGAAACCCGCGGGAGGCGGAAACACCATATATTTT
>NA|TRBV19|TRBJ2-5|NA
CASSIQGEETQYF
TGTGCCAGTAGTATACAGGGAGAAGAGACCCAGTACTTC
>NA|TRBV29-1|TRBJ2-7|TRBD1
CSVTQGAVSYEQYF
TGCAGCGTTACTCAGGGGGCTGTCTCCTACGAGCAGTACTTC
>few|TRBV5-5|TRBJ2-1|TRBD2
CASSPQLAAYNEQFF
TGTGCCAGCAGCCCGCAACTAGCGGCATACAATGAGCAGTTCTTC
>few|TRBV5-1|TRBJ1-2|NA
CASSLEGRRTDGYTF
TGCGCCAGCAGCTTGGAGGGCAGGCGTACGGATGGCTACACCTTC
>NA|TRBV5-1|TRBJ2-3|NA
CASSPPRDTSTDTQYF
TGCGCCAGCAGCCCTCCCAGAGACACTAGCACAGATACGCAGTATTTT
>once|TRBV9|TRBJ2-5|NA
CASSVAGGRGETQYF
TGTGCCAGCAGCGTAGCCGGGGGGCGGGGAGAGACCCAGTACTTC
>NA|TRBV7-2|TRBJ2-1|NA
CASSQRVGGTLFF
TGTGCCAGCAGTCAAAGGGTAGGGGGTACGCTGTTCTTC
>NA|TRBV5-6|TRBJ1-2|TRBD1
CASSFEGTDMRGYTF
TGTGCCAGCAGCTTCGAGGGGACAGACATGAGGGGCTACACCTTC
>few|TRBV29-1|TRBJ2-3|TRBD1
CSVTGGGNTQYF
TGCAGCGTCACAGGGGGCGGAAATACGCAGTATTTT
>once|TRBV4-1|TRBJ2-3|TRBD1
CASRPDRGGTDTQYF
TGCGCCAGCAGGCCGGACAGGGGAGGCACAGATACGCAGTATTTT
>NA|TRBV5-6|TRBJ1-2|NA
CASSKGWGGGYTF
TGTGCCAGCAGCAAAGGTTGGGGCGGTGGCTACACCTTC
>NA|TRBV29-1|TRBJ2-5|NA
CSVDMGGETQYF
TGCAGCGTTGACATGGGGGGAGAGACCCAGTACTTC
>NA|TRBV19|TRBJ1-5|NA
CASSIGGTFSNQPQHF
TGTGCCAGTAGTATAGGAGGGACATTTAGCAATCAGCCCCAGCATTTT
>NA|TRBV25-1|TRBJ2-2|NA
CASSDFGTGSTGELFF
TGTGCCAGCAGTGATTTTGGTACAGGGTCCACCGGGGAGCTGTTTTTT
>NA|TRBV28|TRBJ2-7|NA
CASNLYEQYF
TGTGCCAGCAACCTCTACGAGCAGTACTTC
>once|TRBV29-1|TRBJ1-1|TRBD1
CSGLAGGTEAFF
TGCAGCGGTTTGGCAGGGGGCACTGAAGCTTTCTTT
>NA|TRBV9|TRBJ2-7|NA
CASSTDSSHSSYEQYF
TGTGCCAGCAGCACGGACAGCTCGCATTCTTCCTACGAGCAGTACTTC
>NA|TRBV19|TRBJ1-2|NA
CASRRGYGGYTF
TGTGCCAGTCGCCGGGGCTACGGTGGCTACACCTTC
>NA|TRBV11-2|TRBJ1-5|TRBD1
CASSLGQGDNQPQHF
TGTGCCAGCAGCCTAGGACAGGGGGACAATCAGCCCCAGCATTTT
>NA|TRBV7-2|TRBJ1-6|NA
CASSLEAGRANSPLHF
TGTGCCAGCAGCTTAGAAGCAGGCCGGGCTAATTCACCCCTCCACTTT